One T cell receptor beta chain is described in this entry. Its antigen is undetermined. PCR amplification relied on 60 Vbeta primers (plus 13 Jbeta primers). Per the study methods: About 12 million of the roughly 80 million unique TCR beta chains counted in a later analysis were shared. The table came from immunoSEQ multiplex PCR; TCRdb's copy has only in-frame clones and leaves some out. That table gives V, J and clone size, and the DNA gave D and trimming. The table has about 140,000 clones, about 80% seen once. This entry belongs to a study of cytomegalovirus exposure and HLA in healthy donors. Overall study: Among the 300 to 450 genotyped donors, more than 70% were placed in the Caucasian-associated ancestry cluster. Study-level results: Trimming of TCR beta V- and J-genes showed a link, identified in a later analysis, to a missense DCLRE1C variant. TCR beta chains numbering some 160 were designated cytomegalovirus-associated.

This CDR3 spans 17 amino acids. The V and J ends lost 5 bases and 4 bases, in that order; junction bases with no gene match: 16. Germline V gene lookup returns CDR1 SGHNT and CDR2 YENEEA. The chain links TRBV11-3 to TRBJ2-7, with 8 bases that match TRBD2. The TCR originated in a man aged 30 to 39 in good health and CMV-seropositive. The sample consisted of PBMCs. DNA for the CDR3: TGTGCCAGCAGCCCCGGGCGGGGAGCGGGAGAGGCTTACGAGCAGTACTTC. Protein: CASSPGRGAGEAYEQYF.